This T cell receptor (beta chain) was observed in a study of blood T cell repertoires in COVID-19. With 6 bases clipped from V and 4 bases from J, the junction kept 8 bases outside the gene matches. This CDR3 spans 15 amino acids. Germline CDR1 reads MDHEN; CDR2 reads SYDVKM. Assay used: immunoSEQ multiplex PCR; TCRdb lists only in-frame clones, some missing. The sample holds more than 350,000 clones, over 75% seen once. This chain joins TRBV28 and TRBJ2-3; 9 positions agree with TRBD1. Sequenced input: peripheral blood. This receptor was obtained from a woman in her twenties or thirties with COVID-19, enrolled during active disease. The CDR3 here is CASRGLGTGSDTQYF. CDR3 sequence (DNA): TGTGCCAGCAGGGGATTGGGGACAGGGTCAGATACGCAGTATTTT.